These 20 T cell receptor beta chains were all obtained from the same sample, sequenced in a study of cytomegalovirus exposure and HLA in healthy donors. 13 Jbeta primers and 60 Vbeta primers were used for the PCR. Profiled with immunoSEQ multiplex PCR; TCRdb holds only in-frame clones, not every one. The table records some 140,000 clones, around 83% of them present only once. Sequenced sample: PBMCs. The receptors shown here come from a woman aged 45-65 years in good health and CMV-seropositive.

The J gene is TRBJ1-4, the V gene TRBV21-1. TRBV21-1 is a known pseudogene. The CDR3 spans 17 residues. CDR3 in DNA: TGTGCCAGCAGCAAAGTTCGCGGGCGCAAGGTCGGTGAAAAACTGTTTTTT. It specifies CASSKVRGRKVGEKLFF.

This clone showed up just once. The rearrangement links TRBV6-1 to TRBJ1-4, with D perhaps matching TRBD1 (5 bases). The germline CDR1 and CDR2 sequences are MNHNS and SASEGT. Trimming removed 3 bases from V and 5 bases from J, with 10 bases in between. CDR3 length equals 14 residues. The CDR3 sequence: CASSDWGGNEKLFF. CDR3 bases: TGTGCCAGCAGTGACTGGGGGGGGAATGAAAAACTGTTTTTT.

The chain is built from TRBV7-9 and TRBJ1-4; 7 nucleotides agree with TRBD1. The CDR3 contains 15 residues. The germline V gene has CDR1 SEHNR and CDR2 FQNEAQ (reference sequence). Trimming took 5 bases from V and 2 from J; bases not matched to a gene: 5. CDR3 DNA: TGTGCCAGCAGCACCCAACAGGGGACTAATGAAAAACTGTTTTTT. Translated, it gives CASSTQQGTNEKLFF.

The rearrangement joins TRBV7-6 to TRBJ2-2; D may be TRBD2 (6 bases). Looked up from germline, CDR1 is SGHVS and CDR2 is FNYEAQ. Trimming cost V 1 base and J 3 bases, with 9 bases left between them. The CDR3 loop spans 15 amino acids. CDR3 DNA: TGTGCCAGCAGCTTAGATAGCGGACACACCGGGGAGCTGTTTTTT. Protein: CASSLDSGHTGELFF.

The CDR3 sequence: CASSPGTRAHTQYF. The CDR3 DNA reads TGTGCCAGCAGCCCAGGCACGCGAGCTCATACGCAGTATTTT. The chain joins TRBV7-2 to TRBJ2-3; D remains ambiguous. CDR3 length equals 14 residues. Germline V lookup: CDR1 SGHTA, CDR2 FQGNSA. Trimming cost V 5 bases and J 7 bases, with 16 bases left between them.

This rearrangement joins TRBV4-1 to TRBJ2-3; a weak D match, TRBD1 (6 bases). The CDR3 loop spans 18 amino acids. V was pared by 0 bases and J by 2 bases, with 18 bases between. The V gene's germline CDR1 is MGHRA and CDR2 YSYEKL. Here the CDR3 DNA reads TGCGCCAGCAGCCAAGAAGGGAGTACAGGGATCACCACAGATACGCAGTATTTT. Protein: CASSQEGSTGITTDTQYF.

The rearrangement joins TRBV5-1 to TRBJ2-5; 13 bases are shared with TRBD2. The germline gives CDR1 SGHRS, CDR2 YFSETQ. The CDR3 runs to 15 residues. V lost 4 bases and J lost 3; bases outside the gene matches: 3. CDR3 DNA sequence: TGCGCCAGCAGCCTCGGGACTAGCGGGGAAGAGACCCAGTACTTC. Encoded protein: CASSLGTSGEETQYF.

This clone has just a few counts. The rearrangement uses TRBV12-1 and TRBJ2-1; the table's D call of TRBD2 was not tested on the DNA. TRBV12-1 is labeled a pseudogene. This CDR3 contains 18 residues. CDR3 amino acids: CASSFVGSGRVRDNEQFF. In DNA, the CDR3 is TGTGCCAGCAGCTTTGTGGGTAGCGGGAGGGTCAGGGACAATGAGCAGTTCTTC.

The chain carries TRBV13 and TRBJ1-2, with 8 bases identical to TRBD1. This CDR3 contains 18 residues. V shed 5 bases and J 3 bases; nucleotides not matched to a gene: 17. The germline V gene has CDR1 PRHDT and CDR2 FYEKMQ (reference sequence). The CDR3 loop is CASSRTGGYSRLDYGYTF. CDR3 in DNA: TGTGCCAGCAGCCGTACAGGGGGTTACTCTCGTTTGGACTATGGCTACACCTTC.

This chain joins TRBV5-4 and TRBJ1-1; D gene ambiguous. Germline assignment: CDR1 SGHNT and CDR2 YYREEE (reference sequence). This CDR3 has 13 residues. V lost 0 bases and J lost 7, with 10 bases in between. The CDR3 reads CASSLAGSFEAFF. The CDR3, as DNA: TGTGCCAGCAGCTTGGCCGGTTCATTTGAAGCTTTCTTT.

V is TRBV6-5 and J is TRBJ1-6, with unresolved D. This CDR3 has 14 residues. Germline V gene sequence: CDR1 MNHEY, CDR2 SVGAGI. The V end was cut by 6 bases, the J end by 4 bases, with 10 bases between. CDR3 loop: CASSWTVYNSPLHF. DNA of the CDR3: TGTGCCAGCAGCTGGACTGTGTATAATTCACCCCTCCACTTT.

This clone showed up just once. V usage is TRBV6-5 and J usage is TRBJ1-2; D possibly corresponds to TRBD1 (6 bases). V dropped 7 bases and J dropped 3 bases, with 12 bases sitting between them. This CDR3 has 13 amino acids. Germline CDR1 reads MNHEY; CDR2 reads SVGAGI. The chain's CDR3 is CASKRGGDYGYTF. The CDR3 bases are TGTGCCAGCAAACGAGGGGGGGACTATGGCTACACCTTC.

CDR3 DNA: TGCGCCAGCAGCTTGGGGACAGGTTACCTTCCGCTAGCCAAAAACATTCAGTACTTC. Protein sequence: CASSLGTGYLPLAKNIQYF. This rearrangement joins TRBV5-1 to TRBJ2-4; TRBD1 matches at 7 bases. Germline V lookup: CDR1 SGHRS, CDR2 YFSETQ. CDR3 length: 19 residues. Trimming removed 0 bases from V and 0 bases from J; junction bases left unmatched: 12.

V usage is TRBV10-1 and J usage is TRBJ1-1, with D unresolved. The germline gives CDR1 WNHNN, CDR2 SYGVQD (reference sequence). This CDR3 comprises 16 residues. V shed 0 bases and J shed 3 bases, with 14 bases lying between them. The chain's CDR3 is CASSESNRVRDTEAFF. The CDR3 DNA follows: TGCGCCAGCAGTGAGTCGAACCGGGTCCGGGACACTGAAGCTTTCTTT.

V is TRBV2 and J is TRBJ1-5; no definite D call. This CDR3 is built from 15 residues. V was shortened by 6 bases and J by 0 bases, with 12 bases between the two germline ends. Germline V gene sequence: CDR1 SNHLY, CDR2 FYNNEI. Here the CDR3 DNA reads TGTGCCAGCAGGGAGCATCTGTTTAGCAATCAGCCCCAGCATTTT. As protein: CASREHLFSNQPQHF.

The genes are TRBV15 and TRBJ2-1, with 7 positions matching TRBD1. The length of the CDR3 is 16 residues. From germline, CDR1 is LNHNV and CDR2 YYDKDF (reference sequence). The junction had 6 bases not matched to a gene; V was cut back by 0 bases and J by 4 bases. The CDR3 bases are TGTGCCACCAGCAGAGACGCCCGGACAGGATACAATGAGCAGTTCTTC. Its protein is CATSRDARTGYNEQFF. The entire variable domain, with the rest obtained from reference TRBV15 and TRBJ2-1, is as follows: DAMVIQNPRYQVTQFGKPVTLSCSQTLNHNVMYWYQQKSSQAPKLLFHYYDKDFNNEADTPDNFQSRRPNTSFCFLDIRSPGLGDTAMYLCATSRDARTGYNEQFFGPGTRLTVL.

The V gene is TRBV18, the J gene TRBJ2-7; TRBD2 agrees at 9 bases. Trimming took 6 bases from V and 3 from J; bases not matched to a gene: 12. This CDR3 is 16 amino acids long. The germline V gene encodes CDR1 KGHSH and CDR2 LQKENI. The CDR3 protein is CASSQNVPSGVYEQYF. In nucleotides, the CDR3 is TGTGCCAGCTCCCAAAACGTACCTAGCGGGGTCTACGAGCAGTACTTC. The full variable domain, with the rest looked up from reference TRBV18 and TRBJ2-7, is NAGVMQNPRHLVRRRGQEARLRCSPMKGHSHVYWYRQLPEEGLKFMVYLQKENIIDESGMPKERFSAEFPKEGPSILRIQQVVRGDSAAYFCASSQNVPSGVYEQYFGPGTRLTVT.

CDR3: CASSEGQGMNTEAFF. DNA of the CDR3: TGTGCCAGCAGTGAGGGACAGGGGATGAACACTGAAGCTTTCTTT. This chain connects TRBV6-1 to TRBJ1-1, with 10 bases lining up with TRBD1. CDR1 is MNHNS, CDR2 SASEGT, per germline. This CDR3 is 15 amino acids long. The V segment lost 3 bases and the J segment 0 bases; nucleotides outside the gene matches: 1.

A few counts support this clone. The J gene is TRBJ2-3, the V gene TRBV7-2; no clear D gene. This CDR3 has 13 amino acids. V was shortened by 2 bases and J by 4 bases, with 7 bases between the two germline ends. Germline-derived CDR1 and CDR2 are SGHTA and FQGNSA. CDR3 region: CASSLNRADTQYF. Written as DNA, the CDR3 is TGTGCCAGCAGCTTAAACAGAGCAGATACGCAGTATTTT.

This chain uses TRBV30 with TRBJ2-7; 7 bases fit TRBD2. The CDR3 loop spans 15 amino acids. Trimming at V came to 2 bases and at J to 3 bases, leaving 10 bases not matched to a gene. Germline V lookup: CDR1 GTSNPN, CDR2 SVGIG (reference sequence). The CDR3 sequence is CAWSSPPSGYYEQYF. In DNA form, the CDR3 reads TGTGCCTGGAGTTCTCCCCCTAGCGGTTACTACGAGCAGTACTTC.